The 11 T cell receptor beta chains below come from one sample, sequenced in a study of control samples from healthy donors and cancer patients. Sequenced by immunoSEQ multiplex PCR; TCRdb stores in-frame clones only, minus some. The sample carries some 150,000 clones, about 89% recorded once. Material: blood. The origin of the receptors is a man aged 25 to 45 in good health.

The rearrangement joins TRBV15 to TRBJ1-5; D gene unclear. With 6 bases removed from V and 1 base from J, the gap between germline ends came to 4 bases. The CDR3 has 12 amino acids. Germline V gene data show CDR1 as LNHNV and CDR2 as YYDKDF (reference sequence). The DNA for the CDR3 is TGTGCCACCAGGGTCAGCAATCAGCCCCAGCATTTT. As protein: CATRVSNQPQHF.

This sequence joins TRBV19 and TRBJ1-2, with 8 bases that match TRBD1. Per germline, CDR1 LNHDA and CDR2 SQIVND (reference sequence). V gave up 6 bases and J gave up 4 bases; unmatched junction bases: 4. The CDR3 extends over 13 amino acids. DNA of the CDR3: TGTGCCAGTAGCCCTACAGGGGGCTATGGCTACACCTTC. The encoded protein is CASSPTGGYGYTF.

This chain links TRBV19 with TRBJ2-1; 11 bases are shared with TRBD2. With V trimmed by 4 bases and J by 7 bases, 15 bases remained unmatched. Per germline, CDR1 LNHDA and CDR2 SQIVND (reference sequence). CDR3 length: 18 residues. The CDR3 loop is CASSTPLAGGLPKNEQFF. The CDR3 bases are TGTGCCAGTAGTACTCCCCTAGCGGGAGGTCTCCCTAAGAATGAGCAGTTCTTC.

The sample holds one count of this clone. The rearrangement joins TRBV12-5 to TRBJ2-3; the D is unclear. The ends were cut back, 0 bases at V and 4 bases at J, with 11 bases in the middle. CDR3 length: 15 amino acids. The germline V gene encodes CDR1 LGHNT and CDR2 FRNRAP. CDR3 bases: TGTGCTAGTGGTTTGGTGTTCCCTAGGGCAGATACGCAGTATTTT. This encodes CASGLVFPRADTQYF.

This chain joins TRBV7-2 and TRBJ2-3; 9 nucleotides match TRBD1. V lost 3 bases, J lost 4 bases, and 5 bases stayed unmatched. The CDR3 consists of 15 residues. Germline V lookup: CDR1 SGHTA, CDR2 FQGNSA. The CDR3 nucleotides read TGTGCCAGCAGCTTCAGGACAGGGGCCGCAGATACGCAGTATTTT. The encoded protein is CASSFRTGAADTQYF. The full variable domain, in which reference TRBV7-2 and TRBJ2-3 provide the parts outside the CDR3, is GAGVSQSPSNKVTEKGKDVELRCDPISGHTALYWYRQSLGQGLEFLIYFQGNSAPDKSGLPSDRFSAERTGGSVSTLTIQRTQQEDSAVYLCASSFRTGAADTQYFGPGTRLTVL.

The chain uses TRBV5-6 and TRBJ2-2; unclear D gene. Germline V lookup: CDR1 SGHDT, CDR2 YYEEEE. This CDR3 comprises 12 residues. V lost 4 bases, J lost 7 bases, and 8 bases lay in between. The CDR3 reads CASSESIGELFF. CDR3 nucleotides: TGTGCCAGCAGCGAATCAATCGGGGAGCTGTTTTTT.

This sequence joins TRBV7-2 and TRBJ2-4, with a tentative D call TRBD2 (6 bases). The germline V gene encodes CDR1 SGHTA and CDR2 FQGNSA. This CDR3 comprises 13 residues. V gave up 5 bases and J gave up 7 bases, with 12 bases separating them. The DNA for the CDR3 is TGTGCCAGCAGCACCTCCGGGGGTAACATTCAGTACTTC. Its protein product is CASSTSGGNIQYF.

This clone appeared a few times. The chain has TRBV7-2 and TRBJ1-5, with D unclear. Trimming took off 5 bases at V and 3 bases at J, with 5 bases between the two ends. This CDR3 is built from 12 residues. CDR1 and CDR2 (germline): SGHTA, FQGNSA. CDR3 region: CASSDFNQPQHF. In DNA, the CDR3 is TGTGCCAGCAGCGACTTCAATCAGCCCCAGCATTTT.

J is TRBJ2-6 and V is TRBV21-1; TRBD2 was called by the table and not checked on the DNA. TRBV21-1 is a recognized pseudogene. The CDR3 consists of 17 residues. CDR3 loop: CASSRRDCQTGANVLTF. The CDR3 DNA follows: TGTGCCAGCAGCAGGCGGGACTGTCAAACTGGGGCCAACGTCCTGACTTTC.

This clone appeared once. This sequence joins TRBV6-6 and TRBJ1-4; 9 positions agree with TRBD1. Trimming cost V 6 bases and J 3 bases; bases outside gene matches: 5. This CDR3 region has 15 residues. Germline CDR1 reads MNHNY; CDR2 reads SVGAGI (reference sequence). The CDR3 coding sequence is TGTGCCAGCAGGGCACAGGGGGCGGCTAATGAAAAACTGTTTTTT. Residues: CASRAQGAANEKLFF.

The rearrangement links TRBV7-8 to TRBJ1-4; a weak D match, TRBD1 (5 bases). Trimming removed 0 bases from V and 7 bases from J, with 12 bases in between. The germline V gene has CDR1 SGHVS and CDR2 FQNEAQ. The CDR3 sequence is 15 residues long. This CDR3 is CASSLAGARSEKLFF. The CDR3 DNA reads TGTGCCAGCAGCTTAGCAGGGGCGCGAAGTGAAAAACTGTTTTTT. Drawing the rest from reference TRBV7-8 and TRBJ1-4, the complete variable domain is GAGVSQSPRYKVAKRGQDVALRCDPISGHVSLFWYQQALGQGPEFLTYFQNEAQLDKSGLPSDRFFAERPEGSVSTLKIQRTQQEDSAVYLCASSLAGARSEKLFFGSGTQLSVL.